This entry features one T cell receptor beta chain sequence. Antigen specificity is unknown. The record originates from a study of identical twins. General study points: In zero-insertion analyses, partial confounding could arise from invariant MAIT and iNKT cells.

TCRdb reanalysed the 5' RACE reads using MiXCR and keeps one entry per CDR3 protein. Of some 500,000 distinct CDR3 sequences in the sample, around 15% were seen once. The V gene's germline CDR1 is SGHRS and CDR2 YFSETQ. The CDR3 runs to 13 residues. The ends were cut back, 4 bases at V and 6 bases at J, with 14 bases in the middle. This sample also belongs to another study, concerning yellow fever vaccine responses in identical twins. That work states: Among the twins, the vaccine T cell response reportedly seemed partly convergent and partly personalized.

The chain links TRBV5-1 to TRBJ2-7; D is unclear. The TCR was taken from a woman under 30 in good health. The sample taken for sequencing was CD4+ T cells sorted from blood. CDR3 DNA sequence: TGCGCCAGCAGCCCGGGTCCGTCCGTCGAGCAGTACTTC. This codes for CASSPGPSVEQYF.